The 25 T cell receptor beta chains below come from one sample, sequenced in a study of breast tumors, draining lymph nodes, adjacent tissues. The lymph nodes were axillary draining lymph nodes from breast cancer patients. MiXCR, run by TCRdb on the multiplex PCR reads, gives a single entry per CDR3 protein. The sample records about 270,000 distinct CDR3 sequences, 30% to 35% being singletons. Sequences were obtained from axillary lymph node tissue. The receptor source for this set is a female donor with breast cancer. Some clones in this sample may be carry-over from other donors' samples.

This chain connects TRBV18 to TRBJ2-1; 8 nucleotides align to TRBD1. J was trimmed by 8 bases and V by 6 bases; bases with no gene match: 9. Germline-derived CDR1 and CDR2 are KGHSH and LQKENI. This CDR3 contains 14 residues. For the CDR3, the DNA is TGTGCCAGCTCGCAGGGGGCAGGGGTGGATGAGCAGTTCTTC. Amino acids: CASSQGAGVDEQFF.

The table lists this clonotype with many counts. V and J are TRBV19 and TRBJ1-5; no clear D gene. Germline V gene lookup returns CDR1 LNHDA and CDR2 SQIVND (reference sequence). The CDR3 sequence is 14 residues long. Trimming shortened V by 6 bases and J by 4 bases, and 13 bases separated the two germline ends. The CDR3 DNA reads as TGTGCCAGTAGACGTAGGGAATTTAATCAGCCCCAGCATTTT. It is translated as CASRRREFNQPQHF.

The rearrangement uses TRBV28 and TRBJ1-2; a possible D gene is TRBD1 (5 bases). The germline V gene has CDR1 MDHEN and CDR2 SYDVKM. This CDR3 region has 14 residues. V was trimmed by 2 bases and J by 2 bases, leaving 9 bases between them. CDR3: CASSLGGVNYGYTF. The DNA for the CDR3 is TGTGCCAGCAGTTTAGGGGGGGTAAACTATGGCTACACCTTC.

The table lists this clonotype with a count of one. A much more abundant neighbour one base away suggests this may be a read error. J is TRBJ2-2 and V is TRBV9; the D gene is possibly TRBD2 (5 bases). This CDR3 contains 15 residues. Looked up from germline, CDR1 is SGDLS and CDR2 is YYNGEE. CDR3 DNA sequence: TGTGCCAGCAGTGAATGGCAGTCGAGCACCGGGGAGCCGTTTTTT. This gives the protein CASSEWQSSTGEPFF.

This clonotype turned up a few times. The chain has TRBV6-6 and TRBJ2-1; TRBD2 matches 12 bases. Germline CDR1 reads MNHNY; CDR2 reads SVGAGI (reference sequence). There are 17 residues in the CDR3. V gave up 0 bases and J gave up 4 bases; unmatched junction bases: 4. CDR3 sequence: CASSYSGLAGLYNEQFF. CDR3 in DNA: TGTGCCAGCAGTTACTCAGGACTAGCGGGACTATACAATGAGCAGTTCTTC.

This clonotype was detected ten times or more. This chain connects TRBV11-2 to TRBJ2-1; 12 nucleotides match TRBD2. V lost 1 base to trimming and J lost 4 bases; unmatched junction nucleotides: 5. The CDR3 loop spans 17 amino acids. Germline CDR1 is SGHAT and CDR2 is FQNNGV. CDR3 in DNA: TGTGCCAGCAGCTTAGGGCTAGCGGGAGGGCTGTACAATGAGCAGTTCTTC. This codes for CASSLGLAGGLYNEQFF.

About this clonotype: One junction end disagrees with the germline gene, perhaps due to a read error. The chain combines TRBV20-1 with TRBJ1-4, with a tentative D call TRBD1 (5 bases). Germline lookup yields CDR1 DFQATT and CDR2 SNEGSKA (reference sequence). The CDR3 length is 14 residues. The CDR3 reads CSAPAPGPNAKLFF. Written as DNA, the CDR3 is TGCAGTGCTCCCGCTCCGGGGCCTAATGCAAAACTGTTTTTT.

The table lists this clonotype with a count of one. This may be a read error, as it is one base from a much larger clone. The DNA for the CDR3 is TGTGCCAGCAGTCCCAGGACAGGGGGTCAGTATTTT. It translates to CASSPRTGGQYF. The chain joins TRBV12-3 or TRBV12-4 to TRBJ2-3, with 10 positions matching TRBD1. This CDR3 is built from 12 residues. The V gene end was trimmed by 5 bases and the J gene end by 12 bases; junction bases not matched to a gene: 5.

A word on this clonotype: A much larger clone differs from this one at a single base, so this may be a read error. The chain recombines TRBV10-3 with TRBJ2-7; a weak D match, TRBD2 (6 bases). The CDR3 runs 14 residues. The germline V gene has CDR1 ENHRY and CDR2 SYGVKD. Trimming took off 10 bases at V and 3 bases at J, with 19 bases between the two ends. CDR3 bases: TGTGCCAGCGGTGACGGGAGAGCCAGCTACGAGCAGTACTTC. Translation: CASGDGRASYEQYF.

Ten or more counts support this clonotype. The gene calls are TRBV3-1 and TRBJ1-5; D gene unclear. CDR1 and CDR2 (germline): LGHDT, YNNKEL (reference sequence). The CDR3 sequence is 14 residues long. V lost 1 base, J lost 1 base, and 5 bases lay in between. The CDR3 loop reads CASSQVWSNQPQHF. CDR3 in DNA: TGTGCCAGCAGCCAAGTTTGGAGCAATCAGCCCCAGCATTTT.

This clonotype was recorded at least ten times. CDR3 DNA sequence: TGCAGCGTTCGCAGGGGGCGAGAAGAGACCCAGTACTTC. Protein product: CSVRRGREETQYF. The rearrangement links TRBV29-1 to TRBJ2-5; 8 nucleotides line up with TRBD1. In germline, CDR1 is SQVTM, CDR2 ANQGSEA. There are 13 residues in the CDR3. The trim removed 5 bases at V and 3 bases at J, leaving 5 bases unmatched.

Worth noting for this clonotype: A much larger clone lies a single base off, so this may be a read error. The rearrangement links TRBV9 to TRBJ2-3, with a possible D match to TRBD2 (7 bases). The CDR3 covers 16 residues. The germline CDR1 and CDR2 sequences are SGDLS and YYNGEE. This CDR3 reads CASSGEGVSSTDTRYF. DNA for the CDR3: TGTGCCAGCAGCGGGGAGGGGGTTTCTAGCACAGATACGCGGTATTTT.

On this clonotype: A read error may explain this, as a much larger clone is one base away. V is TRBV20-1 and J is TRBJ2-1; a possible D gene is TRBD2 (5 bases). The CDR3 runs 15 residues. V lost 0 bases to trimming and J lost 6 bases, with 15 bases between them. Germline lookup yields CDR1 DFQATT and CDR2 SNEGSKA (reference sequence). In DNA, the CDR3 is TGCAGTGCTAGAGATTTACGGGGTCAGTCCAATGAGCAGTTCTTC. Translating it yields CSARDLRGQSNEQFF.

This clonotype was picked up many times. The chain employs TRBV5-1 and TRBJ1-4; no clear D gene. V lost 4 bases to trimming and J lost 15 bases, with 16 bases between them. Germline CDR1 and CDR2: SGHRS and YFSETQ. The CDR3 is 12 amino acids. The CDR3: CASSIDTRSLFF. CDR3 in DNA: TGCGCCAGCAGCATAGATACAAGGTCTTTGTTTTTT.

This clonotype has more than one count but fewer than ten. The chain combines TRBV7-8 with TRBJ1-1; TRBD1 matches 7 bases. Looked up from germline, CDR1 is SGHVS and CDR2 is FQNEAQ. The CDR3 sequence is 14 residues long. V lost 1 base and J lost 4; bases outside the gene matches: 3. The CDR3 DNA reads TGTGCCAGCAGCTTAGGGACAGGCTCCACTGAAGCTTTCTTT. Protein product: CASSLGTGSTEAFF. Supplemented by reference TRBV7-8 and TRBJ1-1, the full variable domain reads GAGVSQSPRYKVAKRGQDVALRCDPISGHVSLFWYQQALGQGPEFLTYFQNEAQLDKSGLPSDRFFAERPEGSVSTLKIQRTQQEDSAVYLCASSLGTGSTEAFFGQGTRLTVV.

In its sample, this clonotype was seen many times. The chain carries TRBV7-2 and TRBJ2-5; maybe TRBD1 (5 bases). The CDR3 is 14 amino acids. The ends were cut back, 1 base at V and 3 bases at J, with 9 bases in the middle. Germline values: CDR1 SGHTA, CDR2 FQGNSA. CDR3 protein: CASSLVGAEETQYF. CDR3 nucleotide sequence: TGTGCCAGCAGCTTAGTTGGGGCAGAAGAGACCCAGTACTTC.

This sequence joins TRBV28 and TRBJ2-1; 7 bases match TRBD2. The CDR3 extends over 17 amino acids. Germline lookup yields CDR1 MDHEN and CDR2 SYDVKM. J gave up 6 bases and V 6 bases, and 17 bases lay outside the gene matches. The CDR3 nucleotides are TGTGCCAGCAGGTATCTAGCGGCAATCAGTCGGGGCAATGAGCAGTTCTTC. Its translation is CASRYLAAISRGNEQFF.

Many counts were recorded for this clonotype. The J gene is TRBJ2-5, the V gene TRBV20-1; TRBD2 matches at 7 bases. Germline values: CDR1 DFQATT, CDR2 SNEGSKA (reference sequence). Trimming cost V 3 bases and J 5 bases; bases outside gene matches: 6. CDR3 length equals 13 residues. CDR3 coding DNA: TGCAGTGCTAGCACTAGCGTCTTGGAGACCCAGTACTTC. The encoded protein is CSASTSVLETQYF.

The chain uses TRBV29-1 and TRBJ1-2; D is undetermined. This CDR3 has 11 residues. Per the germline V gene, CDR1 is SQVTM and CDR2 is ANQGSEA. Trimming took off 8 bases at V and 4 bases at J, with 11 bases between the two ends. The CDR3 reads CSYQEGYGYTF. CDR3 in DNA: TGCAGCTACCAAGAGGGCTATGGCTACACCTTC. Filled out from reference TRBV29-1 and TRBJ1-2, the complete variable domain reads SAVISQKPSRDICQRGTSLTIQCQVDSQVTMMFWYRQQPGQSLTLIATANQGSEATYESGFVIDKFPISRPNLTFSTLTVSNMSPEDSSIYLCSYQEGYGYTFGSGTRLTVV.

V and J are TRBV20-1 and TRBJ2-4; no definite D call. This CDR3 has 12 residues. Trimming stripped 6 bases from V and 3 bases from J, with 9 bases between. Looked up from germline, CDR1 is DFQATT and CDR2 is SNEGSKA (reference sequence). The DNA of the CDR3 is TGCAGTGCCCTACCGGACAAAAACATTCAGTACTTC. Its protein is CSALPDKNIQYF.

This clonotype was picked up many times. J is TRBJ2-1 and V is TRBV5-1; perhaps TRBD1 as D (6 bases). The CDR3 has 15 residues. Germline CDR1 is SGHRS and CDR2 is YFSETQ. Trimming shortened V by 0 bases and J by 8 bases, and 15 bases separated the two germline ends. The CDR3 DNA sequence: TGCGCCAGCAGCTTGGTGTGGGGGCCGCGTGATGAGCAGTTCTTC. This gives the protein CASSLVWGPRDEQFF.

This clonotype was observed many times. The chain has TRBV20-1 and TRBJ2-5; D is tentatively TRBD1 or TRBD2 (7 bases each). The CDR3 covers 15 residues. V was trimmed by 4 bases and J by 5 bases, leaving 20 bases between them. CDR1 DFQATT and CDR2 SNEGSKA come from the germline V gene (reference sequence). CDR3 protein: CSATDPGGGLETQYF. The CDR3 bases are TGCAGTGCTACTGACCCAGGGGGAGGGTTGGAGACCCAGTACTTC.

This clonotype was detected only a few times. This may stem from a read error, because a much larger clone lies one nucleotide away. The chain links TRBV7-2 to TRBJ1-2, with 7 bases matching TRBD1. V gave up 0 bases and J gave up 5 bases; unmatched junction bases: 6. This CDR3 region has 15 residues. The germline V gene encodes CDR1 SGHTA and CDR2 FQGNSA. In nucleotides, the CDR3 is TGTGCCAGCAGCTTAGCCGCGGGACAGCAATATGGCTACACCTTC. Translated: CASSLAAGQQYGYTF.

This clonotype has just a few counts. The chain couples TRBV30 to TRBJ2-7; TRBD1 matches at 7 bases. Germline trimming cut 0 bases from V and 6 bases from J; bases unmatched to any gene: 8. CDR3 length: 14 residues. Per the germline V gene, CDR1 is GTSNPN and CDR2 is SVGIG (reference sequence). This CDR3 reads CAWSVLQGVGEQYF. As DNA, the CDR3 is TGTGCCTGGAGTGTACTCCAGGGGGTCGGCGAGCAGTACTTC.

This clonotype appeared many times. CDR3 DNA: TGTGCCAGCAGCTTGATGCAGGGCGCAGATACGCAGTATTTT. It yields the protein CASSLMQGADTQYF. J is TRBJ2-3 and V is TRBV5-6; maybe TRBD1 (5 bases). V gave up 1 base and J gave up 4 bases, with 10 bases separating them. CDR3 length: 14 amino acids. Germline-derived CDR1 and CDR2 are SGHDT and YYEEEE. Drawing the rest from reference TRBV5-6 and TRBJ2-3, the complete variable domain is DAGVTQSPTHLIKTRGQQVTLRCSPKSGHDTVSWYQQALGQGPQFIFQYYEEEERQRGNFPDRFSGHQFPNYSSELNVNALLLGDSALYLCASSLMQGADTQYFGPGTRLTVL.